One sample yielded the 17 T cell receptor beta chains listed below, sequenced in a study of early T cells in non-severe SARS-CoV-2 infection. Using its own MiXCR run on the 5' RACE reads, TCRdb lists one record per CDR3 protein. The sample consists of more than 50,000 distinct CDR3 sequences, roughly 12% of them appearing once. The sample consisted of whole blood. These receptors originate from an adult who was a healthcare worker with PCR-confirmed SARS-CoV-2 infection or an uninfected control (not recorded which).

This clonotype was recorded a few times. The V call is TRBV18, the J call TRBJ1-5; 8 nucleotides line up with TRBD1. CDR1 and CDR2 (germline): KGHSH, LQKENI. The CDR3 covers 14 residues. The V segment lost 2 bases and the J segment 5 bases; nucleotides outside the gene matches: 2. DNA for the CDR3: TGTGCCAGCTCACCAGGACAGGGCCATCAGCCCCAGCATTTT. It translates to CASSPGQGHQPQHF.

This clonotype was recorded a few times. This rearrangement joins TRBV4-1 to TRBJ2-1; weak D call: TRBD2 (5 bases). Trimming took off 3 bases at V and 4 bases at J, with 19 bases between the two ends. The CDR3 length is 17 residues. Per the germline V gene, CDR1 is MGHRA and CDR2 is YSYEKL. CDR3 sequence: CASSHLVAASWYNEQFF. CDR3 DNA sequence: TGCGCCAGCAGCCACCTCGTGGCCGCTAGCTGGTACAATGAGCAGTTCTTC.

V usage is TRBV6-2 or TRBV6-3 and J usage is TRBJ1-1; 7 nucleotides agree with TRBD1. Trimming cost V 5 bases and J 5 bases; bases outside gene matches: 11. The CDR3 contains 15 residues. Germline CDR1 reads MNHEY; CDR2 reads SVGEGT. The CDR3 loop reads CASSPYDRARTEAFF. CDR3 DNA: TGTGCCAGCAGTCCATATGACAGGGCGAGGACTGAAGCTTTCTTT.

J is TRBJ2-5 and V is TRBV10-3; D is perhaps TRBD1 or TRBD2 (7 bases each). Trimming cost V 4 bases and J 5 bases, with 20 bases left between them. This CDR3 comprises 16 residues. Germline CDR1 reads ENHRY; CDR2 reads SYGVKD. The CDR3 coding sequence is TGTGCCATCAGTGGTTCCAAGGGGGCCGGGAGGGAGACCCAGTACTTC. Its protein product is CAISGSKGAGRETQYF.

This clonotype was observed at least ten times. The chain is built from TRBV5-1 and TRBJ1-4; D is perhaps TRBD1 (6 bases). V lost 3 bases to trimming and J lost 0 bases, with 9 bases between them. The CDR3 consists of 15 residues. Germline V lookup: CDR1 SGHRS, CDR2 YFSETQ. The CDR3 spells CASSSEGATNEKLFF. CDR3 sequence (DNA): TGCGCCAGCAGCTCGGAGGGGGCAACTAATGAAAAACTGTTTTTT.

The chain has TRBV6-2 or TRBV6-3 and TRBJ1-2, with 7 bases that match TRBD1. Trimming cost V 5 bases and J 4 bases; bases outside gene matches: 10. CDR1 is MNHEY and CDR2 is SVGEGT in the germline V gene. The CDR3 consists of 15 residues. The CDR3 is CASSLDLTGIYGYTF. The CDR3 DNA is TGTGCCAGCAGTCTCGACCTGACAGGGATCTATGGCTACACCTTC.

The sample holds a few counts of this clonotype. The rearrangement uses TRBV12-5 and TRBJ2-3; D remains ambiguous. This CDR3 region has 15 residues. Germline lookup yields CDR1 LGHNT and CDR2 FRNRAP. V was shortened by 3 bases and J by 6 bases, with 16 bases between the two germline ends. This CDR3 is CASGLEGKSWDTQYF. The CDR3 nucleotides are TGTGCTAGTGGTTTAGAAGGCAAATCTTGGGATACGCAGTATTTT.

CDR3 sequence: CASSSGYRGRQSYNEQFF. The CDR3 bases are TGTGCCAGCAGTTCAGGGTACAGGGGAAGACAATCCTACAATGAGCAGTTCTTC. The chain recombines TRBV28 with TRBJ2-1, with 7 bases matching TRBD1. The germline gives CDR1 MDHEN, CDR2 SYDVKM. V dropped 4 bases and J dropped 1; count of bases not matched to a gene: 13. This CDR3 comprises 18 residues.

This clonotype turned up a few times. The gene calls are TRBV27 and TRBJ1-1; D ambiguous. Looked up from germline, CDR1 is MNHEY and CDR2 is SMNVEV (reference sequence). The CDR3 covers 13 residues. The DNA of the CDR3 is TGTGTCCGAGGCGGGGTAGAGAACACTGAAGCTTTCTTT. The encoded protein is CVRGGVENTEAFF.

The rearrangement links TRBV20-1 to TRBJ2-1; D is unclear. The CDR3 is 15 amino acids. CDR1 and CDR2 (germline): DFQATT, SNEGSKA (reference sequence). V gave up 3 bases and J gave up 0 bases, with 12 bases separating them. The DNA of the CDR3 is TGCAGTGCTAGCGGGTACATTAGCTCCTACAATGAGCAGTTCTTC. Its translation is CSASGYISSYNEQFF.

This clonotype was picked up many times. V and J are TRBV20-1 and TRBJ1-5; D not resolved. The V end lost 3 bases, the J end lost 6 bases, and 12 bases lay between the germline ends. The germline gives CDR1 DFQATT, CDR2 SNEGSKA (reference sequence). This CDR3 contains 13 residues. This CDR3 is CSARGLFSQPQHF. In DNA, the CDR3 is TGCAGTGCTAGGGGTTTGTTCAGTCAGCCCCAGCATTTT.

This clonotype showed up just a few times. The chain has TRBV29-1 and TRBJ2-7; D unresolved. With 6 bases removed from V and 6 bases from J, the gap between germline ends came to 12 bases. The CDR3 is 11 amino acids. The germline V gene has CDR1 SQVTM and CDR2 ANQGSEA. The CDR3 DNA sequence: TGCAGCGTGGGCAGTTTGGGCGAGCAGTACTTC. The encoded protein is CSVGSLGEQYF.

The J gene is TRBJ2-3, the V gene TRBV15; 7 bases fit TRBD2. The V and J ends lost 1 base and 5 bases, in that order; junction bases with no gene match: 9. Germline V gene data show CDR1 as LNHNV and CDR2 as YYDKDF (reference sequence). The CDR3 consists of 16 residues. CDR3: CATSRGGGGPGDTQYF. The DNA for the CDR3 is TGTGCCACCAGCAGAGGTGGGGGGGGACCCGGAGATACGCAGTATTTT.

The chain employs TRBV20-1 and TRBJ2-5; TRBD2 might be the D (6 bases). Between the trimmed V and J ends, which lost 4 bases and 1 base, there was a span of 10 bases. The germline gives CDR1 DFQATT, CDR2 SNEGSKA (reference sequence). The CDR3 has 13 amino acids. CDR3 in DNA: TGCAGTGCTACGGGAGCGACCCAAGAGACCCAGTACTTC. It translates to CSATGATQETQYF.

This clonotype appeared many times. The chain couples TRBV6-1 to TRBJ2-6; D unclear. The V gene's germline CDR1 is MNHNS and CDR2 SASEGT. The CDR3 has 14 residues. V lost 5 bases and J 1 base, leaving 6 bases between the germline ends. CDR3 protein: CASSKRSGANVLTF. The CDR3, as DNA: TGTGCCAGCAGTAAAAGATCTGGGGCCAACGTCCTGACTTTC.

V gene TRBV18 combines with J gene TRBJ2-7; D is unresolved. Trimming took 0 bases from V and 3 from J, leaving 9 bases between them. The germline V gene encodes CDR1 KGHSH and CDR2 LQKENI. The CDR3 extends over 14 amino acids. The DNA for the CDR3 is TGTGCCAGCTCACCACCGAATGGGGACTACGAGCAGTACTTC. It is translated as CASSPPNGDYEQYF. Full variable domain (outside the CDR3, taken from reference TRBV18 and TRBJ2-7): NAGVMQNPRHLVRRRGQEARLRCSPMKGHSHVYWYRQLPEEGLKFMVYLQKENIIDESGMPKERFSAEFPKEGPSILRIQQVVRGDSAAYFCASSPPNGDYEQYFGPGTRLTVT.

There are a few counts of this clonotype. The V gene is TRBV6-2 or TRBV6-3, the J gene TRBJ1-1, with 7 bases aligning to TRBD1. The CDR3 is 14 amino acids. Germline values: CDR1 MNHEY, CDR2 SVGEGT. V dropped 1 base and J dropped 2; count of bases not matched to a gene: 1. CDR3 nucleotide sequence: TGTGCCAGCAGTTACTGGGACAGCAACACTGAAGCTTTCTTT. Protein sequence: CASSYWDSNTEAFF.